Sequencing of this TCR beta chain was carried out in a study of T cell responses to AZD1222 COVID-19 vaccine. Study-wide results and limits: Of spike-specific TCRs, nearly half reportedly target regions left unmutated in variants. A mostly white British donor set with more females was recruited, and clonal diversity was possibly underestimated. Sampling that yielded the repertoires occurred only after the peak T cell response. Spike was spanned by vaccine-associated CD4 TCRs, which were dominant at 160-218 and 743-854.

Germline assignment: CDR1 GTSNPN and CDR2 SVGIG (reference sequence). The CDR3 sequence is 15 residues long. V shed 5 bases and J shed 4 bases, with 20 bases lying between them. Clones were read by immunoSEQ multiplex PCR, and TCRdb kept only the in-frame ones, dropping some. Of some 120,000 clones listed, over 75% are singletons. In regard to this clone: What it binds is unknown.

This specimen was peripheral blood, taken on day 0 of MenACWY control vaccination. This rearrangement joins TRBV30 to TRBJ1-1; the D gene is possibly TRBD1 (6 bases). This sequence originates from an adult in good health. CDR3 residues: CAWEAEGGQGTEAFF. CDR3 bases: TGTGCCTGGGAGGCGGAAGGGGGTCAAGGCACTGAAGCTTTCTTT.